These 27 T cell receptor beta chains were sequenced from one sample in a study of blood T cells in healthy people across ages. PCR was performed a second time for 7 to 11 cycles using a sample-barcoded 5' primer and a J-beta primer mix. From the 5' RACE reads, TCRdb called clonotypes with MiXCR, one entry per CDR3 protein. Of some 710,000 distinct CDR3 sequences detected, 22% appear once; the ten largest clones hold roughly 22%. The sequenced material came from blood. The receptors were gathered from a man in his 70s in good health.

This clonotype was counted a few times. This rearrangement joins TRBV19 to TRBJ1-3; D remains ambiguous. The V end was cut by 9 bases, the J end by 3 bases, with 12 bases between. The CDR3 length is 13 residues. Germline V gene sequence: CDR1 LNHDA, CDR2 SQIVND (reference sequence). The CDR3 loop is CASSFGDGNTIYF. The CDR3 region has the DNA TGTGCCAGCAGCTTCGGAGATGGAAACACCATATATTTT.

This clonotype was detected only once. V is TRBV20-1 and J is TRBJ2-5; possible D gene TRBD2, 7 bases. The germline CDR1 and CDR2 sequences are DFQATT and SNEGSKA (reference sequence). V shed 5 bases and J shed 5 bases, with 15 bases lying between them. This CDR3 is built from 13 residues. As DNA, the CDR3 is TGCAGTGCTCTCGGCGGGGGCCGGGAGACCCAGTACTTC. This codes for CSALGGGRETQYF.

This clonotype was observed a handful of times. The chain is built from TRBV28 and TRBJ2-4; D is possibly TRBD2 (5 bases). The CDR3 runs 16 residues. Germline CDR1 and CDR2: MDHEN and SYDVKM. The V gene lost 5 bases and the J gene lost 3 bases, with 17 bases spanning the gap. This chain's CDR3 is CASSANVWGDKNIQYF. CDR3 nucleotides: TGTGCCAGCAGTGCCAACGTGTGGGGAGACAAAAACATTCAGTACTTC.

The chain employs TRBV28 and TRBJ1-3, with TRBD1 matching over 7 bases. The CDR3 totals 15 residues. The germline V gene encodes CDR1 MDHEN and CDR2 SYDVKM. Trimming at V came to 4 bases and at J to 4 bases, leaving 7 bases not matched to a gene. This CDR3 reads CASSSPTGVGNTIYF. CDR3 coding DNA: TGTGCCAGCAGTTCCCCCACAGGGGTCGGAAACACCATATATTTT.

V is TRBV12-3 or TRBV12-4 and J is TRBJ2-7; 8 bases are shared with TRBD1. V trimming: 3 bases; J trimming: 2 bases; junction bases outside the gene matches: 6. CDR3 length equals 15 residues. CDR3 amino acids: CASSLGQVGAYEQYF. Here the CDR3 DNA reads TGTGCCAGCAGTTTGGGACAGGTTGGAGCCTACGAGCAGTACTTC.

The chain carries TRBV10-2 and TRBJ1-5; D gene unclear. Deletions cut 5 bases from V and 5 bases from J, with 10 bases between. The CDR3 runs to 13 residues. Germline loops: CDR1 WSHSY, CDR2 SAAADI. This CDR3 is CASSITPHQPQHF. The CDR3 DNA reads as TGCGCCAGCAGTATAACGCCTCATCAGCCCCAGCATTTT.

This clonotype was counted a few times. V usage is TRBV6-6 and J usage is TRBJ2-5; unclear D gene. V lost 2 bases and J 7 bases, leaving 5 bases between the germline ends. From germline, CDR1 is MNHNY and CDR2 SVGAGI (reference sequence). This CDR3 contains 11 residues. CDR3 region: CASSYAGTQYF. The CDR3 DNA is TGTGCCAGCAGTTACGCCGGGACCCAGTACTTC.

This clonotype has just a few counts. V gene TRBV18 combines with J gene TRBJ2-2; D uncertain. The CDR3 sequence is 13 residues long. V was clipped by 5 bases and J by 4 bases, with 8 bases between them. Germline lookup yields CDR1 KGHSH and CDR2 LQKENI. The CDR3 nucleotides are TGTGCCAGCTCAGGCAGGACCACCGGGGAGCTGTTTTTT. This translates into CASSGRTTGELFF.

The chain recombines TRBV11-2 with TRBJ2-1, with 8 nucleotides matching TRBD2. Trimming cost V 1 base and J 5 bases; bases outside gene matches: 4. The CDR3 totals 15 residues. The germline V gene has CDR1 SGHAT and CDR2 FQNNGV. CDR3 bases: TGTGCCAGCAGCTTAGTCGGGGGGGCAAACAATGAGCAGTTCTTC. Its protein product is CASSLVGGANNEQFF. The whole variable domain, remainder taken from reference TRBV11-2 and TRBJ2-1, is EAGVAQSPRYKIIEKRQSVAFWCNPISGHATLYWYQQILGQGPKLLIQFQNNGVVDDSQLPKDRFSAERLKGVDSTLKIQPAKLEDSAVYLCASSLVGGANNEQFFGPGTRLTVL.

Only one count was recorded for this clonotype. The CDR3 region is CSADGPERTDTQYF. Written as DNA, the CDR3 is TGCAGCGCTGATGGGCCAGAGCGCACAGATACGCAGTATTTT. V gene TRBV29-1 combines with J gene TRBJ2-3, with D uncertain. The CDR3 loop spans 14 amino acids. Germline V gives CDR1 SQVTM, CDR2 ANQGSEA. Trimming pared 7 bases from V and 1 base from J, leaving 15 bases between.

The rearrangement links TRBV6-1 to TRBJ2-6; the D gene is possibly TRBD1 (6 bases). CDR1 is MNHNS, CDR2 SASEGT, per germline. CDR3 size: 17 residues. Between the trimmed V and J ends, which lost 8 bases and 2 bases, there was a span of 19 bases. The CDR3 DNA reads TGTGCCAGCCGCGGGCTGGGGGCGCATGCTGGGGCCAACGTCCTGACTTTC. Protein: CASRGLGAHAGANVLTF.

The V call is TRBV15, the J call TRBJ1-4, with 9 bases that match TRBD1. The CDR3 runs 17 residues. V was pared by 1 base and J by 8 bases, with 11 bases of the junction left unmatched. Per germline, CDR1 LNHNV and CDR2 YYDKDF (reference sequence). CDR3 residues: CATSRALLGTGQEKLFF. The DNA for the CDR3 is TGTGCCACCAGCAGAGCCCTACTTGGGACAGGGCAAGAAAAACTGTTTTTT. Complete variable domain (other parts from reference TRBV15 and TRBJ1-4): DAMVIQNPRYQVTQFGKPVTLSCSQTLNHNVMYWYQQKSSQAPKLLFHYYDKDFNNEADTPDNFQSRRPNTSFCFLDIRSPGLGDTAMYLCATSRALLGTGQEKLFFGSGTQLSVL.

This clonotype was seen repeatedly, ten times or more. The chain has TRBV7-2 and TRBJ1-1, with D maybe TRBD1 (6 bases). The germline V gene encodes CDR1 SGHTA and CDR2 FQGNSA. Trimming removed 3 bases from V and 5 bases from J, with 10 bases in between. The CDR3 extends over 13 amino acids. The CDR3 sequence: CASSFDRRTEAFF. The CDR3 bases are TGTGCCAGCAGCTTCGACAGGAGGACTGAAGCTTTCTTT.

The chain joins TRBV18 to TRBJ1-5, with a tentative D call TRBD1 (5 bases). Trimming stripped 3 bases from V and 2 bases from J, with 11 bases between. CDR1 is KGHSH, CDR2 LQKENI, per germline. CDR3 length: 15 amino acids. The CDR3: CASSPEGVRNQPQHF. The CDR3, as DNA: TGTGCCAGCTCACCGGAAGGGGTGCGCAATCAGCCCCAGCATTTT. Complete variable domain (other parts from reference TRBV18 and TRBJ1-5): NAGVMQNPRHLVRRRGQEARLRCSPMKGHSHVYWYRQLPEEGLKFMVYLQKENIIDESGMPKERFSAEFPKEGPSILRIQQVVRGDSAAYFCASSPEGVRNQPQHFGDGTRLSIL.

This clonotype came up a few times. CDR3 DNA: TGTGCCAGCAGCTTGGTAGGGGGGGAAAAACTGTTTTTT. Translating gives CASSLVGGEKLFF. This chain connects TRBV5-8 to TRBJ1-4; maybe TRBD1 (6 bases). The CDR3 consists of 13 residues. Trimming cost V 0 bases and J 8 bases, with 8 bases left between them. CDR1 is SGHTS and CDR2 is YDEGEE in the germline V gene.

This clonotype was seen a few times. Here the CDR3 DNA reads TGCGCCAGCAGCAAGGGACAGTCGGAGTGGGGCACTGAAGCTTTCTTT. This sequence encodes CASSKGQSEWGTEAFF. The chain recombines TRBV5-1 with TRBJ1-1; 7 bases map to TRBD1. The V segment lost 4 bases and the J segment 4 bases; nucleotides outside the gene matches: 13. The CDR3 spans 16 residues. The V gene's germline CDR1 is SGHRS and CDR2 YFSETQ.

This clonotype was found a few times. No conserved phenylalanine or tryptophan ends this CDR3, so it is likely a read error. This sequence joins TRBV5-8 and TRBJ2-2; 8 bases match TRBD1. Trimming cost V 2 bases and J 7 bases; bases outside gene matches: 13. CDR3 size: 17 residues. Germline CDR1 is SGHTS and CDR2 is YDEGEE. CDR3 coding DNA: TGTGCCAGCAGCTTCGGTCAGGGGGCGCTTGGAGTCGGGGAGCTGTTTCTT. Translation gives CASSFGQGALGVGELFL.

V usage is TRBV29-1 and J usage is TRBJ2-4; D is unclear. This CDR3 comprises 13 residues. CDR1 SQVTM and CDR2 ANQGSEA come from the germline V gene. Trimming took off 4 bases at V and 0 bases at J, with 7 bases between the two ends. The CDR3 reads CSVVVQAKNIQYF. As DNA, the CDR3 is TGCAGCGTTGTGGTCCAAGCCAAAAACATTCAGTACTTC.

This clonotype has only a few counts. The V call is TRBV20-1, the J call TRBJ1-4; D not resolved. Trimming took off 5 bases at V and 6 bases at J, with 7 bases between the two ends. This CDR3 comprises 11 residues. CDR1 is DFQATT, CDR2 SNEGSKA, per germline (reference sequence). Here the CDR3 DNA reads TGCAGTGCTTGGTATGATGAAAAACTGTTTTTT. The encoded protein is CSAWYDEKLFF.

The chain combines TRBV6-6 with TRBJ2-5, with 8 bases matching TRBD1. Trimming cost V 10 bases and J 5 bases; bases outside gene matches: 12. The CDR3 is made up of 14 amino acids. Germline CDR1 reads MNHNY; CDR2 reads SVGAGI (reference sequence). CDR3 sequence reads: CATSGQGLLETQYF. DNA of the CDR3: TGTGCCACCTCCGGACAGGGACTTTTGGAGACCCAGTACTTC.

The chain recombines TRBV20-1 with TRBJ2-5; no clear D gene. The germline V gene has CDR1 DFQATT and CDR2 SNEGSKA (reference sequence). The CDR3 totals 12 residues. Trimming left V 2 bases short and J 7 bases short, with 11 bases between. CDR3 coding DNA: TGCAGTGCTAGAATCGAAAGTCGGACCCAGTACTTC. This encodes CSARIESRTQYF.

This clonotype came up a few times. The rearrangement links TRBV10-3 to TRBJ2-5; D may be TRBD1 (5 bases). The germline CDR1 and CDR2 sequences are ENHRY and SYGVKD. This CDR3 is 15 amino acids long. V was clipped by 2 bases and J by 0 bases, with 10 bases between them. The CDR3 is CAISEGQGNQETQYF. The DNA for the CDR3 is TGTGCCATCAGTGAGGGCCAGGGTAACCAAGAGACCCAGTACTTC.

The chain has TRBV6-5 and TRBJ2-5; TRBD1 matches 8 bases. This CDR3 is built from 14 residues. V trimming: 2 bases; J trimming: 4 bases; junction bases outside the gene matches: 3. Germline V lookup: CDR1 MNHEY, CDR2 SVGAGI. CDR3 coding DNA: TGTGCCAGCAGTTACACAGGGGGTTCAGAGACCCAGTACTTC. It translates to CASSYTGGSETQYF.

The gene calls are TRBV11-2 and TRBJ2-3; 9 nucleotides agree with TRBD2. This CDR3 spans 15 amino acids. Germline V gene sequence: CDR1 SGHAT, CDR2 FQNNGV. Unmatched junction bases numbered 9, after V lost 5 bases and J lost 6 bases. Here the CDR3 reads CASSPRTSERDTQYF. CDR3 sequence (DNA): TGTGCCAGCAGCCCCCGGACTAGCGAGAGGGATACGCAGTATTTT.

Many counts were recorded for this clonotype. The gene calls are TRBV25-1 and TRBJ1-4, with 10 bases fitting TRBD1. With V trimmed by 6 bases and J by 7 bases, 2 bases remained unmatched. This CDR3 spans 13 amino acids. Germline loops: CDR1 MGHDK, CDR2 SYGVNS. CDR3 bases: TGTGCCAGCAGAGGACAGGGGGTTGAAAAACTGTTTTTT. This encodes CASRGQGVEKLFF.

This clonotype has a count of ten or more. The chain has TRBV5-1 and TRBJ1-6, with 8 bases matching TRBD1. Germline CDR1 SGHRS, CDR2 YFSETQ. The CDR3 runs to 16 residues. The ends lost 4 bases at V and 10 bases at J; junction bases unmatched: 13. The CDR3 is CASSAGGTGRQSPLHF. The CDR3 DNA is TGCGCCAGCAGCGCGGGCGGGACAGGCAGGCAATCACCCCTCCACTTT.

This clonotype was seen ten or more times. At one end, the junction sequence differs from germline, possibly due to a read error. This sequence joins TRBV3-1 and TRBJ1-1; D remains ambiguous. The length of the CDR3 is 13 residues. Per the germline V gene, CDR1 is LGHDT and CDR2 is YNNKEL (reference sequence). CDR3 sequence (DNA): TGCGCCAGCAGCCAAGTCGGGAACACTGAAGCTTTCTTT. This encodes CASSQVGNTEAFF.